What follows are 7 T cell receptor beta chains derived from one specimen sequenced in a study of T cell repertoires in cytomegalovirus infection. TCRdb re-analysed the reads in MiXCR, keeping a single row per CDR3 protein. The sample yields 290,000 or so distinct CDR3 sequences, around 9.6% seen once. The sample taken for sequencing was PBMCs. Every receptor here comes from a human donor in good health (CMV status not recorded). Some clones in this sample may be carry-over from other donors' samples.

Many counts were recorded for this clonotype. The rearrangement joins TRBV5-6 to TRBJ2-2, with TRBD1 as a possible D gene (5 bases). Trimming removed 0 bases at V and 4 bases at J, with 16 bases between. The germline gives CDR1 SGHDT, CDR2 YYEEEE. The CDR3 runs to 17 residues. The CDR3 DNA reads TGTGCCAGCAGCTTGGTAGGGGCCCTGTGGACCACCGGGGAGCTGTTTTTT. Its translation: CASSLVGALWTTGELFF.

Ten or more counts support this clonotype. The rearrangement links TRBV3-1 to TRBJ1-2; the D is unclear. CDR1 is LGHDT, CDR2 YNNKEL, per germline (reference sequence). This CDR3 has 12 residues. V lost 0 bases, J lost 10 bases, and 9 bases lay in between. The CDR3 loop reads CASSQDQYFYTF. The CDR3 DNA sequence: TGTGCCAGCAGCCAAGACCAGTACTTCTACACCTTC.

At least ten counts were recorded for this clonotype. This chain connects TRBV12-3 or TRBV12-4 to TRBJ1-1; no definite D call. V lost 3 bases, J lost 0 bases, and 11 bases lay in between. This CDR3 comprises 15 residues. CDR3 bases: TGTGCCAGCAGTTTTAGTCCCGGTTTGAACACTGAAGCTTTCTTT. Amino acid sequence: CASSFSPGLNTEAFF.

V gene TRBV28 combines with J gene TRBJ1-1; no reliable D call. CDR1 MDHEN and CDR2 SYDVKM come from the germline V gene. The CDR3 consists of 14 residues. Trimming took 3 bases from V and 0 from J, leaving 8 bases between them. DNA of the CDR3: TGTGCCAGCAGTTTCGGCACCATGAACACTGAAGCTTTCTTT. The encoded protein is CASSFGTMNTEAFF. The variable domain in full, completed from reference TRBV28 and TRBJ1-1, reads DVKVTQSSRYLVKRTGEKVFLECVQDMDHENMFWYRQDPGLGLRLIYFSYDVKMKEKGDIPEGYSVSREKKERFSLILESASTNQTSMYLCASSFGTMNTEAFFGQGTRLTVV.

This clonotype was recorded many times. The CDR3 is CSASQAGLYEQYV. The DNA of the CDR3 is TGCAGTGCTAGCCAGGCAGGACTTTACGAGCAGTACGTC. This chain uses TRBV20-1 with TRBJ2-7, with a tentative D call TRBD2 (5 bases). This CDR3 spans 13 amino acids. V lost 3 bases to trimming and J lost 4 bases, with 13 bases between them. Germline V gives CDR1 DFQATT, CDR2 SNEGSKA (reference sequence).

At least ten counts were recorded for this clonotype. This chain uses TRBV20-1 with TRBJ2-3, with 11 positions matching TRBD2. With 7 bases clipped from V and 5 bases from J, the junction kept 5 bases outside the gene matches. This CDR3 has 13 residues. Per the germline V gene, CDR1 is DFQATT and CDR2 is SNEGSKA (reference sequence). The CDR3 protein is CSVRTSGLDTQYF. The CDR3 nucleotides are TGCAGTGTTAGGACTAGCGGGTTAGATACGCAGTATTTT.

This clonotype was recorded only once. The CDR3 DNA reads TGTGCCAGCAACAGGGGGCGCGGTGATGGCTACACCTTC. Amino acid sequence: CASNRGRGDGYTF. The rearrangement links TRBV9 to TRBJ1-2; 9 bases agree with TRBD1. V trimming: 6 bases; J trimming: 6 bases; junction bases outside the gene matches: 6. CDR1 and CDR2 from the germline V gene are SGDLS and YYNGEE. The CDR3 spans 13 residues.